This record looks at one T cell receptor beta chain sequence and its context. Its specificity is unknown. The germline V gene has CDR1 LNHDA and CDR2 SQIVND (reference sequence). Between the trimmed V and J ends, which lost 5 bases and 6 bases, there was a span of 12 bases. The CDR3 has 13 amino acids. This sample stems from a study of cytomegalovirus exposure and HLA in healthy donors. The PCR employed 60 Vbeta primers together with 13 Jbeta primers. Generated by immunoSEQ multiplex PCR, the TCRdb table keeps only in-frame clones and is missing some. Seen here are some 130,000 clones, around 80% observed once, and the top ten hold roughly 2.6%. The study, taken as a whole, reports: Later examination showed HLA-associated TCR beta chains had greater clonal expansion than equally common others.

The sequence was collected from a man aged 50 or older in good health and CMV-seronegative. Material: PBMCs. The chain has TRBV19 and TRBJ2-3; D is ambiguous. In nucleotides, the CDR3 is TGTGCCAGTAGTCCGAGGCCTGGGGATACGCAGTATTTT. Translated: CASSPRPGDTQYF. Combining the CDR3 with reference TRBV19 and TRBJ2-3 gives the whole variable domain DGGITQSPKYLFRKEGQNVTLSCEQNLNHDAMYWYRQDPGQGLRLIYYSQIVNDFQKGDIAEGYSVSREKKESFPLTVTSAQKNPTAFYLCASSPRPGDTQYFGPGTRLTVL.